A selection of T cell receptor beta chains follows, all from one sample in a study of T cell changes during pregnancy in multiple sclerosis. Some clones are missing from TCRdb's copy, which holds only in-frame ones; the method was immunoSEQ multiplex PCR. The data hold about 68,000 clones, with just under 95% observed a single time. Specimen: peripheral blood, collected after pregnancy. The receptors here all came from a female donor in good health, enrolled as a control in a pregnancy study. CDR3s include the opening cysteine and the closing phenylalanine or tryptophan. D genes are given only for firm matches. Clone size appears in some rows only: once, few, many, or a class for an expanded clone.

j_gene	v_gene	abundance	d_gene	CDR3aa	CDR3nt
TRBJ2-7	TRBV7-9	NA	NA	CASSSSGDYEQYF	TGTGCCAGCAGCTCCTCGGGGGACTACGAGCAGTACTTC
TRBJ2-3	TRBV7-6	NA	TRBD2	CASSYASGGDTQYF	TGTGCCAGCAGCTATGCTAGCGGGGGCGATACGCAGTATTTT
TRBJ1-2	TRBV2	NA	TRBD1	CASSDPDRASHYGYTF	TGTGCCAGCAGTGACCCCGACAGGGCTTCCCACTATGGCTACACCTTC
TRBJ2-1	TRBV27	NA	TRBD1	CASSSRGHEQFF	TGTGCCAGCAGTTCTAGGGGGCATGAGCAGTTCTTC
TRBJ2-5	TRBV4-1	NA	NA	CASSQALSLSQYF	TGCGCCAGCAGCCAAGCGTTATCCTTGTCCCAGTACTTC
TRBJ2-1	TRBV9	once	TRBD2	CASSATGTSVNEQFF	TGTGCCAGCAGCGCAACCGGGACTAGTGTAAATGAGCAGTTCTTC
TRBJ1-2	TRBV18	NA	NA	CASSPPWRTYNYGYTF	TGTGCCAGCTCACCACCGTGGCGGACTTATAACTATGGCTACACCTTC
TRBJ2-7	TRBV7-6	few	NA	CASSLAAGGREQYF	TGTGCCAGCAGCTTAGCAGCAGGTGGTCGCGAGCAGTACTTC
TRBJ2-1	TRBV11-3	NA	NA	CASSSDSSYNEQFF	TGTGCCAGCAGCTCGGACAGCTCCTACAATGAGCAGTTCTTC
TRBJ1-2	TRBV6-5	NA	TRBD1	CASRDRDRANYGYTF	TGTGCCAGCAGGGATCGGGACAGAGCTAACTATGGCTACACCTTC
TRBJ1-3	TRBV27	NA	NA	CASSLQGYGNTIYF	TGTGCCAGCAGTTTACAGGGTTATGGAAACACCATATATTTT
TRBJ2-7	TRBV7-8	NA	TRBD1	CASRPRQGDYEQYF	TGTGCCAGCAGACCGAGACAGGGAGACTACGAGCAGTACTTC
TRBJ2-2	TRBV10-1	NA	NA	CASGPGLSTGELFF	TGCGCCAGCGGCCCGGGACTGAGCACCGGGGAGCTGTTTTTT
TRBJ2-2	TRBV2	NA	TRBD2	CASSLGLAAILEPGELFF	TGTGCCAGCAGTTTGGGACTAGCGGCTATACTGGAACCCGGGGAGCTGTTTTTT
TRBJ1-6	TRBV11-1	NA	TRBD1	CASSTQTGNGRSPLHF	TGTGCCAGCAGCACGCAGACAGGGAACGGTAGATCACCCCTCCACTTT
TRBJ2-1	TRBV28	NA	NA	CASSPLPLGGEQFF	TGTGCCAGCAGTCCCCTCCCCCTTGGCGGGGAGCAGTTCTTC
TRBJ2-3	TRBV7-9	NA	TRBD2	CASSFAGGLGDTQYF	TGTGCCAGCAGCTTTGCGGGGGGTTTGGGAGATACGCAGTATTTT
TRBJ1-1	TRBV6-1	few	NA	CATKLGAEGTEAFF	TGTGCCACCAAGTTGGGGGCCGAGGGCACTGAAGCTTTCTTT
TRBJ2-6	TRBV9	NA	TRBD1	CASSLDRVDTGANVLTF	TGTGCCAGCAGCCTAGACAGGGTCGACACTGGGGCCAACGTCCTGACTTTC
TRBJ1-1	TRBV14	NA	NA	CASSPITGSTEAFF	TGTGCCAGCAGCCCCATCACAGGGAGCACTGAAGCTTTCTTT
TRBJ2-3	TRBV12-5	NA	NA	CASGLQVTDTQYF	TGTGCTAGTGGTTTGCAGGTCACAGATACGCAGTATTTT
TRBJ1-2	TRBV11-2	NA	NA	CASSLGFSGYGYTF	TGTGCCAGCAGCCTCGGGTTTTCGGGGTATGGCTACACCTTC
TRBJ1-6	TRBV28	NA	NA	CASSDRSSYNSPLHF	TGTGCCAGCAGCGACCGGAGCTCCTATAATTCACCCCTCCACTTT
TRBJ2-7	TRBV29-1	NA	TRBD2	CSVISGRRYEQYF	TGCAGCGTTATTAGCGGGAGACGATACGAGCAGTACTTC
TRBJ2-1	TRBV11-3	NA	TRBD1	CASSLGHRDRGRNEQFF	TGTGCCAGCAGCTTGGGTCACCGGGACAGGGGGCGCAATGAGCAGTTCTTC
TRBJ1-2	TRBV6-4	few	NA	CASSDSRVPSGYTF	TGTGCCAGCAGTGACTCCAGGGTCCCAAGCGGCTACACCTTC
TRBJ1-4	TRBV6-5	NA	NA	CASSYVRGVNEKLFF	TGTGCCAGCAGTTACGTCAGGGGAGTTAATGAAAAACTGTTTTTT
TRBJ1-1	TRBV6-1	NA	NA	CASSLGETEAFF	TGTGCCAGCAGCTTAGGGGAAACTGAAGCTTTCTTT
TRBJ1-2	TRBV6-5	NA	NA	CASSYSGGRSYGYTF	TGTGCCAGCAGTTACTCGGGGGGGCGAAGCTATGGCTACACCTTC
TRBJ1-5	TRBV9	NA	NA	CASSVGWEQPQHF	TGTGCCAGCAGCGTAGGTTGGGAGCAGCCCCAGCATTTT
TRBJ1-1	TRBV30	few	NA	CAWSVLGGNTEAFF	TGTGCCTGGAGTGTATTGGGGGGGAACACTGAAGCTTTCTTT
TRBJ1-3	TRBV28	NA	NA	CASSVGQSGNTIYF	TGTGCCAGCAGTGTCGGACAGTCTGGAAACACCATATATTTT
TRBJ2-2	TRBV4-2	NA	TRBD2	CASSQGLAGVVGELFF	TGTGCCAGCAGCCAGGGTCTAGCGGGAGTAGTCGGGGAGCTGTTTTTT
TRBJ1-5	TRBV19	NA	TRBD1	CASSVIGQGVSNQPQHF	TGTGCCAGTAGTGTGATAGGACAGGGGGTGAGCAATCAGCCCCAGCATTTT
TRBJ1-1	TRBV28	NA	TRBD1	CASSLPVTGRLGEAFF	TGTGCCAGCAGTTTGCCCGTGACAGGGCGCCTAGGAGAAGCTTTCTTT
TRBJ1-6	TRBV4-1	NA	NA	CASSQEGDSPLHF	TGCGCCAGCAGCCAGGAAGGAGATTCACCCCTCCACTTT
TRBJ1-2	TRBV27	NA	NA	CASSPRGGAGGYTF	TGTGCCAGCAGCCCAAGAGGGGGGGCAGGTGGCTACACCTTC
TRBJ1-3	TRBV15	NA	NA	CATSREGLAGNTIYF	TGTGCCACCAGCAGAGAGGGCTTGGCTGGAAACACCATATATTTT
TRBJ2-1	TRBV5-1	once	NA	CASSLEIVVSLGNEQFF	TGCGCCAGCAGCTTGGAGATCGTAGTCTCGCTTGGCAATGAGCAGTTCTTC
TRBJ1-3	TRBV6-5	NA	TRBD1	CASSYYGQGPGNTIYF	TGTGCCAGCAGTTACTACGGACAGGGGCCTGGAAACACCATATATTTT
TRBJ2-7	TRBV7-2	NA	NA	CASSITDRYEQYF	TGTGCCAGCAGCATCACGGACAGATACGAGCAGTACTTC
TRBJ2-5	TRBV7-9	NA	NA	CASSLVWRPGAQYF	TGTGCCAGCAGCTTAGTATGGAGGCCAGGGGCCCAGTACTTC
TRBJ2-1	TRBV9	NA	TRBD1	CASSVGGTGGTNEQFF	TGTGCCAGCAGCGTAGGAGGGACAGGGGGTACCAATGAGCAGTTCTTC
TRBJ2-1	TRBV27	NA	TRBD2	CASSRTPGLAGGNSYNEQFF	TGTGCCAGCAGTCGTACCCCGGGACTAGCGGGGGGGAACTCCTACAATGAGCAGTTCTTC
TRBJ2-1	TRBV6-4	NA	TRBD2	CASSLRLAENNEQFF	TGTGCCAGCAGTCTCAGACTAGCGGAGAACAATGAGCAGTTCTTC
TRBJ2-1	TRBV27	NA	TRBD2	CASSTVTNSGSGEFF	TGTGCCAGCAGTACCGTAACTAATAGCGGGAGTGGTGAGTTCTTC
TRBJ2-1	TRBV7-7	NA	TRBD2	CASSLDLAGGNEQFF	TGTGCCAGCAGCTTAGATCTAGCGGGGGGGAATGAGCAGTTCTTC
TRBJ1-1	TRBV28	NA	TRBD1	CASSSSSGTGGVTEAFF	TGTGCCAGCAGTTCGAGTTCCGGGACAGGGGGTGTCACTGAAGCTTTCTTT
TRBJ2-1	TRBV11-2	NA	NA	CASSSYRVGSSYNEQFF	TGTGCCAGCAGCTCGTATCGGGTGGGGAGCTCCTACAATGAGCAGTTCTTC
TRBJ2-1	TRBV2	NA	TRBD2	CASRLAGMNEQFF	TGTGCCAGTCGACTAGCGGGAATGAATGAGCAGTTCTTC
TRBJ2-1	TRBV19	NA	NA	CASRLDNEQFF	TGTGCCAGCAGACTAGACAATGAGCAGTTCTTC
TRBJ2-1	TRBV5-1	NA	NA	CASSSGSPLINEQFF	TGCGCCAGCAGCTCTGGAAGCCCACTAATCAATGAGCAGTTCTTC
TRBJ1-3	TRBV27	NA	NA	CASRTSGSGNTIYF	TGTGCCAGCAGGACGTCAGGCTCTGGAAACACCATATATTTT